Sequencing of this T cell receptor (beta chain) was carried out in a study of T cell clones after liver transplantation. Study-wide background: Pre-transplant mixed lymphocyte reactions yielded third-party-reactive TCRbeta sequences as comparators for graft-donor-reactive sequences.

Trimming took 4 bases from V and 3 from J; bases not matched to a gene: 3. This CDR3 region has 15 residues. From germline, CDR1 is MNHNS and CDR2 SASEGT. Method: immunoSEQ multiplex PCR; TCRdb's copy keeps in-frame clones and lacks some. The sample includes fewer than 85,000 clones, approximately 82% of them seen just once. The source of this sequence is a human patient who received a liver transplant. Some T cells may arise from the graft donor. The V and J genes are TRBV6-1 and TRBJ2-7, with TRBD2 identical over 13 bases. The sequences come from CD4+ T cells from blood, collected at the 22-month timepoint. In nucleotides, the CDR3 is TGTGCCAGCAGTGGAGGACTAGCGGGAGTCTACGAGCAGTACTTC. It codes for CASSGGLAGVYEQYF.